This TCR beta chain emerged from a study of cytomegalovirus exposure and HLA in healthy donors. 60 Vbeta and 13 Jbeta primers were used in PCR. As processed by the authors: Later, an analysis found roughly 80 million unique TCR beta chains, and about 10 million of these were shared. TCRdb's table, derived via immunoSEQ multiplex PCR, lists solely in-frame clones and lacks some. V, J and clone size derive from that table, while D and trimming were established from the DNA sequence. The listing records about 55,000 clones. Points on this clone: Its target is unknown.

Study results and caveats: A previous analysis found most TCR beta V segments productive roughly 87% or roughly 30% of the time. A later analysis found TCR association rates differed by HLA locus, highest for DRB1 and lowest for HLA-C. Accounts indicate the classifier identified cytomegalovirus status with strong specificity and sensitivity.

The V and J ends lost 7 bases and 0 bases respectively, with 9 bases between them. CDR3 size: 13 residues. The V gene's germline CDR1 is SNHLY and CDR2 FYNNEI. The clonotype comes from a woman aged 55-70 years in good health and CMV-seropositive. Sequenced: PBMCs. The rearrangement joins TRBV2 to TRBJ1-1; D is unresolved. CDR3 sequence reads: CASIGLLNTEAFF. The CDR3 DNA is TGTGCCAGCATTGGACTGTTGAACACTGAAGCTTTCTTT.